This T cell receptor beta chain came from a study of blood T cell repertoires in COVID-19 (dated by TCRdb to about 2020). At the level of the whole study: Samples covering the acute and convalescent phases of COVID-19 were provided by collaborators in the United States, Italy and Spain. Samples came from the ongoing ImmuneRACE study (first 160 participants) plus 1,254 subjects from 6 global collaborators. Where HLA class I and class II types were available, the types were taken from metadata supplied by the sample provider, not from assay-based typing. The material from the prospective study consisted of cDNA or gDNA derived from T cells, B-cell-depleted T cells, or PBMCs. Subjects who had been exposed to COVID-19, were actively infected with it, or had recovered from it provided the deeply sampled blood TCRbeta repertoires that made up the dataset. A freely available public database, intended as a resource for researchers studying the immune response to SARS-CoV-2, is where the repertoires were released. Nearly every sample came with metadata listing a de-identified subject ID, COVID-19 status, age in years and sex.

Trimming accounts for 5 bases at V and 6 bases at J, while the number of junction bases matched to no gene is 12. The CDR3 sequence holds 16 residues, the cysteine and phenylalanine included. Only the CDR3 DNA stays, 48 bases, in frame from base 1. CDR1 and CDR2, per the germline V gene, are MDHEN and SYDVKM. Whole blood was collected in K2EDTA tubes by collaborating institutions according to the institutions' own protocols. For TCRbeta analysis, collaborators shipped samples as frozen whole blood, isolated PBMCs, or DNA extracted from either of those sample types. As regards this clone: The target of this receptor is not known. Per-nucleotide qualities are absent, and no much larger clonotype sits a single base away.

TCRbeta CDR3 regions were amplified from genomic DNA by means of the immunoSEQ Assay, a bias-controlled multiplex PCR. From the authors' description of their analysis: Within the assay, amplification of reference gene primers was used to estimate how many nucleated cells each sample contained. To quantify the absolute abundance of each unique TCRbeta CDR3 rearrangement, sequence reads were collapsed and filtered. For each sample, productive Simpson clonality was calculated as the square root of Simpson's diversity index across productive rearrangements. The immuneACCESS repertoire file appears here via TCRdb, limited to in-frame rearrangements. These files lack a portion of the clones; in checked studies, under half of the deficit traces to unresolved V genes, and the cause of the others is not known. V, J and clone size reflect that table, while D and trimming were determined from the DNA. For this sample the table gives over 95,000 clones, of which 65% to 85% were detected only once. The ten largest make up about 1.6% of the sample.

Study-wide conclusions, independent of this receptor: The quantity of clinical and demographic metadata differed by source and by participant and was supplied without curation.

The chain uses TRBV28 and TRBJ1-1, with TRBD1 matching 10 junction bases. The sample consisted of peripheral blood. This sequence was found in a man in his fifties or sixties with acute or convalescent COVID-19. The CDR3 in this case is CASSPAPGQGSPEAFF. Read as DNA, the sequence is TGTGCCAGCAGTCCTGCCCCGGGACAGGGGTCCCCTGAAGCTTTCTTT.